This T cell receptor beta chain emerged from a study of CD8 T cells in ankylosing spondylitis. Germline V lookup: CDR1 DFQATT, CDR2 SNEGSKA (reference sequence). The CDR3 extends over 13 amino acids. With 4 bases clipped from V and 5 bases from J, the junction kept 7 bases outside the gene matches. General study points: Earlier literature documents some of the motif variants in reactive arthritis synovial fluid and blood. Those disease-linked clones were CD8+; they were also relatively rare in peripheral blood. Made up of roughly 8 highly homologous variants, a TCR beta motif appeared characteristic of ankylosing spondylitis blood.

This clonotype appeared a few times. Antigen: not known. A quantitative 5'-RACE method, one with molecular barcodes, was used to make TCR beta libraries. MiXCR, applied by TCRdb to the 5' RACE reads, yields one record per CDR3 protein. The sample includes 750,000 to 850,000 distinct CDR3 sequences, 10% to 15% of them seen just once. The sequencing sample was made of blood, either unsorted or a sorted T cell fraction (not recorded which). The receptor's source is a male donor with ankylosing spondylitis. The chain employs TRBV20-1 and TRBJ2-7; TRBD1 agrees at 8 bases. CDR3 coding DNA: TGCAGTGCTAAAAGGACAGGGTTGGACGAGCAGTACTTC. As protein: CSAKRTGLDEQYF.